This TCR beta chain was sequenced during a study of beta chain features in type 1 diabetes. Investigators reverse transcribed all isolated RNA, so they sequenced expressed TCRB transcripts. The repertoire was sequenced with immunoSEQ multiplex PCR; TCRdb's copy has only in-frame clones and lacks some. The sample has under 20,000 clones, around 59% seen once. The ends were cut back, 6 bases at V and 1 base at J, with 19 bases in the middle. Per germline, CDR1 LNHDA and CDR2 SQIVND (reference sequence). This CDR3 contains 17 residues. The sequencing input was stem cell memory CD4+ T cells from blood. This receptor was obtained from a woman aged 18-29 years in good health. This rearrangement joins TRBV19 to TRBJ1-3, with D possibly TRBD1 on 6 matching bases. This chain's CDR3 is CASSKTPDSLSGNTIYF. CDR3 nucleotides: TGTGCCAGTAGCAAAACCCCGGACAGTCTATCTGGAAACACCATATATTTT.